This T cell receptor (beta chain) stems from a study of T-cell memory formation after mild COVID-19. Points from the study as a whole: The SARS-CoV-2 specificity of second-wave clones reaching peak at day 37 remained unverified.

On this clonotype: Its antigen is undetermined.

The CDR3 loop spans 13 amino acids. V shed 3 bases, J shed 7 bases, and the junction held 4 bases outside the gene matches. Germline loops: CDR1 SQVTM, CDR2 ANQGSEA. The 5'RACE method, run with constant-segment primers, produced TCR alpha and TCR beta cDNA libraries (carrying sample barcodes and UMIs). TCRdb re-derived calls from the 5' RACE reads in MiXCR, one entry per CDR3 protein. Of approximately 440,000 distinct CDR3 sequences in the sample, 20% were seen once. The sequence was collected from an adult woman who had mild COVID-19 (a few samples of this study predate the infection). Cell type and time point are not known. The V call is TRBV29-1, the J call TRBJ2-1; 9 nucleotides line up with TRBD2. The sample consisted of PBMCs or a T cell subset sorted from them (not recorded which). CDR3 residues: CSVDPSGINEQFF. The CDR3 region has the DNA TGCAGCGTTGACCCTAGCGGGATAAATGAGCAGTTCTTC.